This TCR beta chain was recovered during a study of graft-versus-host responses after intestinal transplantation (dated by TCRdb to the early 2020s). Broadly, across the study: The transplants that recipients received were multivisceral, liver-intestinal, or isolated intestinal. All recipients received anti-thymocyte globulin induction followed by maintenance tacrolimus and steroids for two to four years. A peak of at least 4% donor T cells among recipient peripheral blood mononuclear cells was the definition used for donor T cell macrochimerism. A cohort of some 24 intestinal transplant recipients, including one retransplant, was enrolled, and a few patients lacking pretransplant specimens were excluded. Instead of going to the commercial service, samples from a few later patients were sequenced in-house on an Illumina MiSeq and processed with MiXCR. Bulk TCR-beta CDR3 sequencing was used to track graft-versus-host and host-versus-graft alloreactive T cell clones in the graft, circulation and bone marrow after intestinal transplantation. Alloreactive clones were identified by sequencing pre-transplant mixed lymphocyte reaction products and comparing these products with unstimulated pre-transplant donor and recipient T cells.

The CDR3 spans 16 residues, from the cysteine through the phenylalanine. Only CDR3 DNA is held: 48 bases, read in frame from base 1. Looking up the germline V gene yields CDR1 MGHRA and CDR2 YSYEKL. V sheds 0 bases and J sheds 3 bases, leaving 14 bases between their ends. This clone was seen a single time. The antigen this receptor binds is unknown. Base qualities are not provided; no much larger clone lies one nucleotide away. The full study reports these points: Early after transplant, declines in HvG clones were associated with peak levels of circulating GvH clones. Conclusions were limited by the relatively low number and heterogeneity of intestinal transplant patients. High GvH to HvG T cell clonal ratios were observed in the allografts of patients with donor T cell macrochimerism. GvH clones were found in recipient bone marrow, and some of the GvH clones appeared earlier in ileal mucosa or blood, which is consistent with an intestinal mucosal origin.

Libraries were constructed by the immunoSEQ multiplex PCR assay. In most patients, genomic DNA was isolated using the Qiagen DNeasy Blood and Tissue Kit and sent frozen to Adaptive Biotechnologies for TCR sequencing. High-throughput TCR-beta CDR3 sequencing of genomic DNA from most patients was performed by Adaptive Biotechnologies. Regarding the original processing steps: Adaptive's ImmunoSEQ software was the source of the TCR sequencing data for fewer than 20 patients, while a few other patients were processed with MiXCR and VDJtools. To correct CD4 versus CD8 sorting errors, any sequence found in both subsets at a frequency ratio below 5:1 was removed. CDR3 nucleotide sequences shared between donor and recipient were removed because the origin of such sequences could not be assigned. Alloreactive clones required at least 2-fold expansion over unstimulated cells and minimum CFSE-low frequency of 0.002% (template counts) or 0.001% (read counts). Clones detected in sequenced pre-transplant spleen, lymph node, or MLR CFSE-low populations of the donor or recipient were defined as mappable. The cumulative frequency of alloreactive clones was calculated as a percentage of all sequences, weighted by copy number. TCRdb holds this immuneACCESS table with in-frame rearrangements only. Some clones are missing; in checked studies, unresolved V genes explain under half, and the rest has no known cause. V and J calls and clone size are as listed in that table; D and trimming were resolved from the DNA. The sample table contains tens of thousands of clones; only one count was recorded for almost 95% of them. Around 0.4% of the sample belongs to the ten largest clones.

The sample's time point label is to be understood as: cells obtained before transplantation from donor or recipient. CD3+CD4+ and CD3+CD8+ populations were FACS-sorted from unstimulated pre-transplant donor and recipient cells taken from spleen or lymph nodes. The chain employs TRBV4-1 and TRBJ1-2, with a weak D call of TRBD1 (6 bases match). The receptor's source is a human donor who was the organ donor for an intestinal transplant. The sample here was unstimulated CD4+ T cells sorted from spleen or lymph node cells, taken before transplant. The DNA reads TGCGCCAGCAGCCAAGAGGAAATGGGGGCTTACTATGGCTACACCTTC. It is translated as CASSQEEMGAYYGYTF.